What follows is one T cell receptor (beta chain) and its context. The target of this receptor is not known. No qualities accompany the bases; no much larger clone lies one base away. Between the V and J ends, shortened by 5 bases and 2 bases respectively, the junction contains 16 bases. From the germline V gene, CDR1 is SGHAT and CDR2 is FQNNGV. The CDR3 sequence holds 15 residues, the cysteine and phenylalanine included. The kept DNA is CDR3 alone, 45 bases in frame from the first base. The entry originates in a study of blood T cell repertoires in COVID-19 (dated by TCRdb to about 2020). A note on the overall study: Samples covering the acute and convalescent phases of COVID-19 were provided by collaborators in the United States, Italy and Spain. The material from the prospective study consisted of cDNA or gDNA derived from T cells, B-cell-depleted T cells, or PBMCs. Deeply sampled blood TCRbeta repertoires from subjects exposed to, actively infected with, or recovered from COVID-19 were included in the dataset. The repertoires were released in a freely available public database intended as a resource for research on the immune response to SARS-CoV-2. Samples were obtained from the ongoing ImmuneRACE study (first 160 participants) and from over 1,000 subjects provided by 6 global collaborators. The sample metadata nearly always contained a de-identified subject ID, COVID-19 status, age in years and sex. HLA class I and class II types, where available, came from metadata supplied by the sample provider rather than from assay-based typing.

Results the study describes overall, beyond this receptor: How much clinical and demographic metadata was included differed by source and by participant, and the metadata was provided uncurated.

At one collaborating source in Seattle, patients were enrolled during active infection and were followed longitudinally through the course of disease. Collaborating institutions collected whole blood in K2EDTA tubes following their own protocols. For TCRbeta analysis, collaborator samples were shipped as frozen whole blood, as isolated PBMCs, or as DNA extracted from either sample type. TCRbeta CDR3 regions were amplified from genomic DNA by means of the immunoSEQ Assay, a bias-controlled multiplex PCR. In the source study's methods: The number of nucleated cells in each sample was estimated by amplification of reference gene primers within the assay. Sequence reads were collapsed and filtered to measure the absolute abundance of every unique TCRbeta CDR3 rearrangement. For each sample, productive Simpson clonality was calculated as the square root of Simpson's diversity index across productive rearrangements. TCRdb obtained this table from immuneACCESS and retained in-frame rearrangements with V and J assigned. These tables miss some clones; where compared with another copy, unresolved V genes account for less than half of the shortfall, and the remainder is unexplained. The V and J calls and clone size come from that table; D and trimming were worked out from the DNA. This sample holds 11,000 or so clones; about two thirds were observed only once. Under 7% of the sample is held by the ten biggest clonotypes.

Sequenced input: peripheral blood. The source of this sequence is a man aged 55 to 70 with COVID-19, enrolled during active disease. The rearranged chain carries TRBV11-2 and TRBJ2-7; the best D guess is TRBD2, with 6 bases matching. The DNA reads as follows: TGTGCCAGCAGCCCCCCGTTAGGAGGGCCCTACGAGCAGTACTTC. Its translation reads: CASSPPLGGPYEQYF.